The 9 T cell receptor beta chains below all came from one sample that was sequenced in a study of T cell responses to AZD1222 COVID-19 vaccine. Some clones are missing from TCRdb's copy, which holds only in-frame ones; the method was immunoSEQ multiplex PCR. The table has 130,000 to 150,000 clones, approximately 89% seen once; the top ten hold around 1.7%. The sample consisted of peripheral blood, taken 28 days after the second AZD1222 dose. The source of these receptors is an adult who received the AZD1222 COVID-19 vaccine.

This sequence joins TRBV15 and TRBJ2-2; D not certain. Per the germline V gene, CDR1 is LNHNV and CDR2 is YYDKDF (reference sequence). The CDR3 consists of 16 residues. V was cut by 5 bases and J by 0 bases, with 13 bases left in between. CDR3 protein: CATSPVGITNTGELFF. The DNA of the CDR3 is TGTGCCACCAGCCCAGTGGGAATTACGAACACCGGGGAGCTGTTTTTT.

J is TRBJ2-2 and V is TRBV7-2; 9 bases are a match to TRBD2. V dropped 4 bases and J dropped 1; count of bases not matched to a gene: 7. This CDR3 has 17 residues. Looked up from germline, CDR1 is SGHTA and CDR2 is FQGNSA. CDR3 protein: CASSSSLAGVNTGELFF. DNA for the CDR3: TGTGCCAGCAGCTCATCACTAGCGGGCGTGAACACCGGGGAGCTGTTTTTT.

This chain uses TRBV28 with TRBJ1-1; the D gene is possibly TRBD1 (6 bases). The germline V gene encodes CDR1 MDHEN and CDR2 SYDVKM. CDR3 size: 13 residues. The V gene lost 6 bases and the J gene lost 11 bases, with 19 bases spanning the gap. CDR3 sequence (DNA): TGTGCCAGCAGCCAAAAGGGGGGGCTAACTGCTTTCTTT. This codes for CASSQKGGLTAFF.

The DNA of the CDR3 is TGCGCCAGCCAGGACTCGGCTGGGGCCACTGAAGCTTTCTTT. It specifies CASQDSAGATEAFF. The rearrangement uses TRBV23-1 and TRBJ1-1; possible D gene TRBD1, 5 bases. TRBV23-1 qualifies as an ORF whose function is uncertain. CDR3 size: 14 residues. The V and J ends lost 8 bases and 4 bases respectively, with 17 bases between them.

The gene calls are TRBV6-2 or TRBV6-3 and TRBJ2-1; TRBD2 matches 16 bases. CDR1 and CDR2 (germline): MNHEY, SVGEGT. CDR3 size: 18 residues. V dropped 4 bases and J dropped 5; count of bases not matched to a gene: 8. CDR3: CASSFGTSGRAEDNEQFF. The CDR3 DNA reads as TGTGCCAGCAGTTTTGGGACTAGCGGGAGGGCCGAAGACAATGAGCAGTTCTTC.

The chain carries TRBV29-1 and TRBJ1-1, with D unresolved. Trimming stripped 2 bases from V and 0 bases from J, with 7 bases between. Per germline, CDR1 SQVTM and CDR2 ANQGSEA. CDR3 length: 13 residues. The chain's CDR3 is CSVERPVNTEAFF. The CDR3 DNA follows: TGCAGCGTTGAAAGGCCAGTGAACACTGAAGCTTTCTTT.

The chain carries TRBV9 and TRBJ1-2; a possible D gene is TRBD1 (6 bases). The CDR3 totals 15 residues. The germline gives CDR1 SGDLS, CDR2 YYNGEE. V was cut by 2 bases and J by 4 bases, with 15 bases left in between. CDR3 amino acids: CASSVRGDTRYGYTF. The CDR3 bases are TGTGCCAGCAGCGTCCGCGGGGACACTCGCTATGGCTACACCTTC.

The rearrangement links TRBV5-1 to TRBJ2-6, with 7 bases lining up with TRBD2. This CDR3 region has 17 residues. CDR1 and CDR2 (germline): SGHRS, YFSETQ. V lost 0 bases and J lost 0; bases outside the gene matches: 3. In DNA form, the CDR3 reads TGCGCCAGCAGCTTGGCCGGGGGGTACTCTGGGGCCAACGTCCTGACTTTC. It encodes CASSLAGGYSGANVLTF.

The V call is TRBV5-8, the J call TRBJ2-7, with 7 nucleotides matching TRBD1. Germline V lookup: CDR1 SGHTS, CDR2 YDEGEE. V was pared by 3 bases and J by 4 bases, with 10 bases of the junction left unmatched. There are 15 residues in the CDR3. The CDR3 sequence: CASSYNRGIAYEQYF. Written as DNA, the CDR3 is TGTGCCAGCAGCTATAACAGGGGAATTGCGTACGAGCAGTACTTC.